Below are 22 T cell receptor beta chains sequenced from a single sample in a study of blood T cells in healthy people across ages. A sample-barcoded 5' primer and a J-beta primer mix were used in a second PCR of roughly 7 to 12 cycles. TCRdb processed the 5' RACE reads anew with MiXCR; each CDR3 protein has one entry. The sample yields nearly 800,000 distinct CDR3 sequences, 20% to 25% seen once. The same data also went into a second study, on T cells of mothers and their children.

The sequenced sample consisted of blood. The source of these receptors is a boy younger than 18 in good health.

J is TRBJ2-7 and V is TRBV20-1; possibly TRBD1 or TRBD2 for D (5 bases each). Looked up from germline, CDR1 is DFQATT and CDR2 is SNEGSKA (reference sequence). The CDR3 is 12 residues long. V lost 3 bases, J lost 5 bases, and 11 bases lay in between. In DNA, the CDR3 is TGCAGTGCTAGGGCCGGGACCCACGAGCAGTACTTC. Translating it yields CSARAGTHEQYF.

This chain uses TRBV20-1 with TRBJ2-5; possibly TRBD2 for D (6 bases). Between the trimmed V and J ends, which lost 8 bases and 1 base, there was a span of 17 bases. There are 14 residues in the CDR3. Germline values: CDR1 DFQATT, CDR2 SNEGSKA (reference sequence). The CDR3 is CSLFRTGVQETQYF. Written as DNA, the CDR3 is TGCAGTTTATTTAGAACGGGAGTCCAAGAGACCCAGTACTTC.

This clonotype was observed a single time. The chain has TRBV7-9 and TRBJ1-1, with TRBD1 as a possible D gene (5 bases). This CDR3 spans 13 amino acids. CDR1 SEHNR and CDR2 FQNEAQ come from the germline V gene (reference sequence). Trimming left V 3 bases short and J 6 bases short, with 11 bases between. CDR3 region: CASSFRQGAEAFF. The CDR3 DNA sequence: TGTGCCAGCAGCTTCAGGCAGGGCGCTGAAGCTTTCTTT.

This clonotype was seen a few times. The chain carries TRBV15 and TRBJ2-2; D is uncertain. CDR3 length: 15 residues. V lost 3 bases and J 1 base, leaving 9 bases between the germline ends. Germline V gene lookup returns CDR1 LNHNV and CDR2 YYDKDF (reference sequence). CDR3 amino acids: CATSSPSGNTGELFF. CDR3 DNA sequence: TGTGCCACCAGCAGCCCCTCGGGGAACACCGGGGAGCTGTTTTTT.

For the CDR3, the DNA is TGTGCCAGCGGATCGGGACAGGGCATCGGGGGCTACACCTTC. Translating gives CASGSGQGIGGYTF. V is TRBV5-6 and J is TRBJ1-2, with TRBD1 matching over 9 bases. From germline, CDR1 is SGHDT and CDR2 YYEEEE. V was pared by 7 bases and J by 8 bases, with 12 bases of the junction left unmatched. The CDR3 totals 14 residues.

V and J are TRBV7-2 and TRBJ2-5; D remains ambiguous. Germline CDR1 is SGHTA and CDR2 is FQGNSA. CDR3 length equals 12 residues. Trimming stripped 5 bases from V and 2 bases from J, with 6 bases between. The CDR3 is CASSMTQETQYF. The CDR3 nucleotides read TGTGCCAGCAGCATGACACAAGAGACCCAGTACTTC.

On this clonotype itself: At one end, the junction sequence differs from germline, possibly due to a read error. The chain is built from TRBV4-1 and TRBJ2-1; D is possibly TRBD1 (6 bases). In germline, CDR1 is MGHRA, CDR2 YSYEKL. This CDR3 comprises 16 residues. CDR3 loop: CASSQEGTRGNNEKFF. In DNA form, the CDR3 reads TGCGCCAGCAGCCAAGAAGGGACACGGGGTAACAATGAGAAGTTCTTC.

The chain uses TRBV30 and TRBJ2-4, with a possible D match to TRBD1 (6 bases). Germline loops: CDR1 GTSNPN, CDR2 SVGIG (reference sequence). CDR3 size: 15 residues. The ends were cut back, 1 base at V and 0 bases at J, with 10 bases in the middle. CDR3 nucleotides: TGTGCCTGGAGTGGAGGACAGTTAGCCAAAAACATTCAGTACTTC. This codes for CAWSGGQLAKNIQYF.

The chain couples TRBV30 to TRBJ1-1; D gene ambiguous. The germline V gene encodes CDR1 GTSNPN and CDR2 SVGIG (reference sequence). Trimming left V 4 bases short and J 8 bases short, with 11 bases between. This CDR3 comprises 11 residues. This chain's CDR3 is CAWIVFEEAFF. DNA for the CDR3: TGTGCCTGGATTGTATTCGAAGAAGCTTTCTTT.

The CDR3 DNA follows: TGTGCCAGCAGCTTATCGGACAGACTTAATGAAAAACTGTTTTTT. It encodes CASSLSDRLNEKLFF. The J gene is TRBJ1-4, the V gene TRBV7-9; perhaps TRBD1 as D (6 bases). Germline CDR1 reads SEHNR; CDR2 reads FQNEAQ (reference sequence). V lost 2 bases, J lost 4 bases, and 11 bases lay in between. The CDR3 has 15 amino acids.

The J gene is TRBJ2-2, the V gene TRBV6-6; 10 bases map to TRBD2. Germline-derived CDR1 and CDR2 are MNHNY and SVGAGI (reference sequence). V lost 8 bases and J lost 5; bases outside the gene matches: 11. The CDR3 extends over 16 amino acids. CDR3 in amino acids: CASRMGTSVGTGELFF. CDR3 DNA: TGTGCCAGCCGAATGGGGACTAGCGTAGGAACCGGGGAGCTGTTTTTT.

This clonotype was seen more than once but under ten times. The rearrangement uses TRBV7-6 and TRBJ2-7; D is possibly TRBD2 (6 bases). This CDR3 contains 17 residues. Trimming removed 2 bases from V and 4 bases from J, with 21 bases in between. From germline, CDR1 is SGHVS and CDR2 FNYEAQ. The DNA for the CDR3 is TGTGCCAGCAGCTTATTAGGCGGGGATGGAGGCCCTTACGAGCAGTACTTC. Its protein product is CASSLLGGDGGPYEQYF.

In the case of this clonotype: With a much larger clone just one base away, this may be a read error. This chain joins TRBV28 and TRBJ1-3; the D is unclear. This CDR3 is built from 11 residues. The germline CDR1 and CDR2 sequences are MDHEN and SYDVKM. This CDR3 reads CARSLGNTIYF. The CDR3 DNA reads as TGTGCCCGCAGTTTAGGAAACACCATATATTTT.

The chain uses TRBV3-1 and TRBJ2-1; TRBD2 aligns across 10 bases. The J segment lost 7 bases and the V segment lost 4 bases, leaving 4 bases of the junction unmatched. Germline V gene sequence: CDR1 LGHDT, CDR2 YNNKEL (reference sequence). CDR3 length: 14 amino acids. The CDR3 region has the DNA TGTGCCAGCAGCCCCGGACTAGCGGCGAATGAGCAGTTCTTC. Translation gives CASSPGLAANEQFF.

The chain couples TRBV7-2 to TRBJ2-4; 8 positions agree with TRBD2. J lost 6 bases, V lost 2 bases, and 9 bases had no gene match. Germline assignment: CDR1 SGHTA and CDR2 FQGNSA. The CDR3 has 16 amino acids. The CDR3: CASSLMAGGTTNIQYF. CDR3 sequence (DNA): TGTGCCAGCAGCTTAATGGCGGGGGGTACCACAAACATTCAGTACTTC.

This clonotype was counted only a few times. The chain recombines TRBV7-9 with TRBJ1-2, with TRBD1 identical over 7 bases. V dropped 5 bases and J dropped 8; count of bases not matched to a gene: 5. This CDR3 is 12 amino acids long. Germline lookup yields CDR1 SEHNR and CDR2 FQNEAQ (reference sequence). CDR3 protein: CASSRGDSGYTF. The CDR3, as DNA: TGTGCCAGCAGCCGGGGGGACAGCGGCTACACCTTC.

V usage is TRBV7-6 and J usage is TRBJ2-7, with TRBD1 as a possible D gene (6 bases). The CDR3 is made up of 14 amino acids. V gave up 5 bases and J gave up 2 bases, with 13 bases separating them. Germline CDR1 is SGHVS and CDR2 is FNYEAQ. The CDR3 DNA reads TGTGCCAGCAGCGGCATGGACAGTCCCTACGAGCAGTACTTC. Amino acid sequence: CASSGMDSPYEQYF.

Remarks on this clonotype: The junction and the germline gene differ at one end; a read error may be behind it. The chain carries TRBV12-3 or TRBV12-4 and TRBJ1-5; tentative D call: TRBD1 (6 bases). The CDR3 is 14 residues long. The CDR3 loop reads CASSLEGRGQPQHF. The CDR3 region has the DNA TGCGCCAGCAGTTTAGAAGGCAGGGGTCAGCCCCAGCATTTT.

CDR3 in DNA: TGTGCCAGCAGTTCCTATTCCTCCGGGGAGCTGTTTTTT. This translates into CASSSYSSGELFF. The V and J genes are TRBV27 and TRBJ2-2; D unresolved. Trimming removed 4 bases from V and 6 bases from J, with 9 bases in between. The CDR3 is 13 amino acids. CDR1 is MNHEY, CDR2 SMNVEV, per germline (reference sequence).

The V gene is TRBV6-2 or TRBV6-3, the J gene TRBJ2-3; D perhaps matches TRBD2 (5 bases). Trimming pared 2 bases from V and 0 bases from J, leaving 15 bases between. This CDR3 contains 17 residues. Germline V gene sequence: CDR1 MNHEY, CDR2 SVGEGT. CDR3 sequence reads: CASSYVGPGLSTDTQYF. The CDR3 DNA reads as TGTGCCAGCAGTTACGTAGGCCCGGGGTTAAGCACAGATACGCAGTATTTT.

The CDR3 protein is CASRASANTGELFF. CDR3 bases: TGTGCCAGCAGGGCTAGTGCGAACACCGGGGAGCTGTTTTTT. The V call is TRBV7-9, the J call TRBJ2-2; D is unresolved. The CDR3 length is 14 residues. The V end was cut by 6 bases, the J end by 0 bases, with 8 bases between. Germline CDR1 and CDR2: SEHNR and FQNEAQ (reference sequence).

The chain recombines TRBV10-3 with TRBJ2-5, with 8 bases identical to TRBD2. Losses at the gene ends were 11 bases for V and 11 bases for J; bases not matched to a gene: 16. The CDR3 has 13 amino acids. Per the germline V gene, CDR1 is ENHRY and CDR2 is SYGVKD. In DNA form, the CDR3 reads TGTGCCGTGGGAGCGGGAGAGATGTCGGAGCAGTACTTC. Amino acid sequence: CAVGAGEMSEQYF.